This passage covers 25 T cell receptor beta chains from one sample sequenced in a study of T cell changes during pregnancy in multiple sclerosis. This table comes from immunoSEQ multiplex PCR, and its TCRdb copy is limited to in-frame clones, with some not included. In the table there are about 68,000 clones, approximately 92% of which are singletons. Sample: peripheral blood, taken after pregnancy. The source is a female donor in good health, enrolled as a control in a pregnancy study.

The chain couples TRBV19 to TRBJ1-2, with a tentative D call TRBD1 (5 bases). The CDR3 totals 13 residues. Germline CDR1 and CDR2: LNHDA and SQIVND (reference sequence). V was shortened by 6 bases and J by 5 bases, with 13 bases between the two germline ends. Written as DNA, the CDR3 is TGTGCCAGTAGAACCCCCAGGGATTATGGCTACACCTTC. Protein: CASRTPRDYGYTF.

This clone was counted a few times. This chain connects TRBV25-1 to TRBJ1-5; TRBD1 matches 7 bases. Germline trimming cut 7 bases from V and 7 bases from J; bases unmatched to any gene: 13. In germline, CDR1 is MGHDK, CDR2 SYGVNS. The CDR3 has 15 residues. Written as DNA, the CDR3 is TGTGCCAGCACCCCAGGGGGGACAGAGGGCCAGCCCCAGCATTTT. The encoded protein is CASTPGGTEGQPQHF.

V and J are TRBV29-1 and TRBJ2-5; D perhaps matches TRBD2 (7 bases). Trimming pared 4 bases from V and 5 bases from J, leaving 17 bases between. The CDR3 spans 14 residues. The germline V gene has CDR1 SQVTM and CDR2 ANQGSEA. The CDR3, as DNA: TGCAGCGTTGGGGGGCTAGCGGAAGGGGAGACCCAGTACTTC. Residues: CSVGGLAEGETQYF.

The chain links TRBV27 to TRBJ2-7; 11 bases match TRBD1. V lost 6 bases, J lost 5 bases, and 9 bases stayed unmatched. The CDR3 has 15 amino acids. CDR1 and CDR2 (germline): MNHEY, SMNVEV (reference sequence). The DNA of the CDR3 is TGTGCCAGCAGCCGACCGGACAGGGGGCAACACGAGCAGTACTTC. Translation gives CASSRPDRGQHEQYF.

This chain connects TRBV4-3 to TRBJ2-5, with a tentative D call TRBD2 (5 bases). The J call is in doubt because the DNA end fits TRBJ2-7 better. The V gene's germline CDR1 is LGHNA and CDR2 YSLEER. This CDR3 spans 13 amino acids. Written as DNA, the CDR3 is TGCGCCAGCAGCCAAGGGGAGACCTACGAGCAGTACTTC. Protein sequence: CASSQGETYEQYF.

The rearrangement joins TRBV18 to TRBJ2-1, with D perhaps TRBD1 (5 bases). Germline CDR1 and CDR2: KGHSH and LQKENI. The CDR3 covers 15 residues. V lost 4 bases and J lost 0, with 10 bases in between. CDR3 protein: CASSHDSLSYNEQFF. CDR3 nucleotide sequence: TGTGCCAGCTCACATGACAGCCTCTCCTACAATGAGCAGTTCTTC.

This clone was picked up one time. The CDR3 sequence: CASSPGGYEQYF. CDR3 sequence (DNA): TGTGCCAGCAGTCCCGGGGGTTACGAGCAGTACTTC. This chain uses TRBV27 with TRBJ2-7; possible D gene TRBD2, 6 bases. The CDR3 sequence is 12 residues long. Trimming took 5 bases from V and 4 from J, leaving 9 bases between them. CDR1 and CDR2 from the germline V gene are MNHEY and SMNVEV (reference sequence).

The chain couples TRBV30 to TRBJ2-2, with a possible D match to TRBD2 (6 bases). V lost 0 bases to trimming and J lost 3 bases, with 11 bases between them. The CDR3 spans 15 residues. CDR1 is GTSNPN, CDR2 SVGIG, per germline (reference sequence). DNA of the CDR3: TGTGCCTGGAGTGTTCGGGGGTCTGACACCGGGGAGCTGTTTTTT. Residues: CAWSVRGSDTGELFF.

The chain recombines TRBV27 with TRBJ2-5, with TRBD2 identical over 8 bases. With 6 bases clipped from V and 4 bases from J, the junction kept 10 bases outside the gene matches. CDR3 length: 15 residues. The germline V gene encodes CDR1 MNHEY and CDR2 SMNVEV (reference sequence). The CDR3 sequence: CASSQAGALGETQYF. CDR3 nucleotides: TGTGCCAGCAGCCAAGCGGGAGCCCTGGGAGAGACCCAGTACTTC.

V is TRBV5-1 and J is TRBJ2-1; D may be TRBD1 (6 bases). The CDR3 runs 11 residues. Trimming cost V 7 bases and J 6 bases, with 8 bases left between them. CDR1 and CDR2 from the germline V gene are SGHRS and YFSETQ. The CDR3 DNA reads TGCGCCAGCGCACAGGGCAATGAGCAGTTCTTC. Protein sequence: CASAQGNEQFF.

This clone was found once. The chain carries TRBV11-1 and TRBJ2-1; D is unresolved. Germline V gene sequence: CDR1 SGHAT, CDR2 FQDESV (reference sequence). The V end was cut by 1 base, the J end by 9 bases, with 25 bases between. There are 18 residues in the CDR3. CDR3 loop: CASSLVGKDSNRLGEQFF. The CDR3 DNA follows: TGTGCCAGCAGCTTAGTTGGTAAAGACTCCAACCGATTGGGTGAGCAGTTCTTC.

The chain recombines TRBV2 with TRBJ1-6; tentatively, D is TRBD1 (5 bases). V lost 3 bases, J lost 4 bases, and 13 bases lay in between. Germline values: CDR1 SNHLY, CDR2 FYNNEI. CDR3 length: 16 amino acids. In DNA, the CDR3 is TGTGCCAGCAGTGATGAGACGGGGGGATATAATTCACCCCTCCACTTT. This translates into CASSDETGGYNSPLHF.

CDR3 loop: CASSATGSEKLFF. The CDR3 region has the DNA TGTGCCAGCAGCGCGACAGGGTCGGAGAAACTGTTTTTT. This rearrangement joins TRBV9 to TRBJ1-4; 7 bases are a match to TRBD1. The CDR3 contains 13 residues. Germline lookup yields CDR1 SGDLS and CDR2 YYNGEE. J was trimmed by 11 bases and V by 3 bases; bases with no gene match: 7.

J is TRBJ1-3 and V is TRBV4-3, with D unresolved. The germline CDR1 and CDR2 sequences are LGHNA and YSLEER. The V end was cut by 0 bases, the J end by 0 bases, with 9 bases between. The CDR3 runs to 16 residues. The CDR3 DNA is TGCGCCAGCAGCCAAGATTTGTACAGCTCTGGAAACACCATATATTTT. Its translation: CASSQDLYSSGNTIYF.

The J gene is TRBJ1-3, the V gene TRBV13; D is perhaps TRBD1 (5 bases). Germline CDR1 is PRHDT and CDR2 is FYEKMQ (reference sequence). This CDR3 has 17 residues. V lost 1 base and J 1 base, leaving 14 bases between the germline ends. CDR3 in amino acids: CASSLVGRDLSGNTIYF. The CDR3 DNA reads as TGTGCCAGCAGCTTAGTGGGCAGGGATCTTTCTGGAAACACCATATATTTT.

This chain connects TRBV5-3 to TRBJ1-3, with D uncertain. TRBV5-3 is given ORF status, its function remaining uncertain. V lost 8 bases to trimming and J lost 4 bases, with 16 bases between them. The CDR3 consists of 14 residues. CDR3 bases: TGTGCCAGGACGGCGGAATCAACCGGAAACACCATATATTTT. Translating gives CARTAESTGNTIYF.

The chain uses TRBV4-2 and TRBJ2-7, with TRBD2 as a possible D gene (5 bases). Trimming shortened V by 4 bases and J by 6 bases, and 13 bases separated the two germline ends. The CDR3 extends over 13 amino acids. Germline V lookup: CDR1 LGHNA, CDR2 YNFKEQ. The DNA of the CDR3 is TGTGCCAGCAGCCTCGGCATGGCGGGCGAGCAGTACTTC. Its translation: CASSLGMAGEQYF.

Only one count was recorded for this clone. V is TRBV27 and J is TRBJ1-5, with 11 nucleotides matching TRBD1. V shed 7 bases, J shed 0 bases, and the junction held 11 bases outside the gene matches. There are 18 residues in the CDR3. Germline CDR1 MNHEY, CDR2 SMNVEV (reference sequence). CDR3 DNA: TGTGCCAGCAACCCTCCGGGACAGGGGGGGATTAGCAATCAGCCCCAGCATTTT. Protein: CASNPPGQGGISNQPQHF.

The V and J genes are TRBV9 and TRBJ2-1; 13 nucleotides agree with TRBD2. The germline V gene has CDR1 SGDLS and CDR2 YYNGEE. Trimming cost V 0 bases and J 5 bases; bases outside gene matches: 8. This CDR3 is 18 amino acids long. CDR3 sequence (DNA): TGTGCCAGCAGCGTAGATACTAGCGGGAGGGCCGGCCACAATGAGCAGTTCTTC. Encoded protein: CASSVDTSGRAGHNEQFF.

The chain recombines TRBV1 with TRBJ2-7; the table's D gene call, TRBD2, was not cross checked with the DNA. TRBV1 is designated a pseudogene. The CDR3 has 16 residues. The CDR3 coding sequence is TGCACCAGCAGCCCCGGTGTGACGGGAGATGACTACGAGCAGTACTTC. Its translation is CTSSPGVTGDDYEQYF.

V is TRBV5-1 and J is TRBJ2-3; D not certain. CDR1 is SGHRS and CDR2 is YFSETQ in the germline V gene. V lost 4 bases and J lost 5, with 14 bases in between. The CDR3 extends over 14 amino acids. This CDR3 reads CASSARVRIDTQYF. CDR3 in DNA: TGCGCCAGCAGCGCCCGGGTTCGAATAGATACGCAGTATTTT.

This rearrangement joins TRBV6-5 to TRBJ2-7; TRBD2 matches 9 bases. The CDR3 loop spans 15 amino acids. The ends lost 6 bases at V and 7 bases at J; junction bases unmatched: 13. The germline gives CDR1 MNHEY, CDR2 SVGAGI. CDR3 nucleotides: TGTGCCAGCAGCCCCGTGGCGGGAGGGATAGGGGAGCAGTACTTC. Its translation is CASSPVAGGIGEQYF.

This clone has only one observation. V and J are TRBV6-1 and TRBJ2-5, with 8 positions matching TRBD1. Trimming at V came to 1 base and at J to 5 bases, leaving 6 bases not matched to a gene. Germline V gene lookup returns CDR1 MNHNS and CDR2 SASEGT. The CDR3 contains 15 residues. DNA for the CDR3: TGTGCCAGCAGTGAAGTCGACAGGGGTTGGGAGACCCAGTACTTC. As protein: CASSEVDRGWETQYF.

This CDR3 reads CASRGGSGNTIYF. Here the CDR3 DNA reads TGTGCCAGCAGAGGGGGCTCTGGAAACACCATATATTTT. This chain uses TRBV6-5 with TRBJ1-3; possible D gene TRBD1, 6 bases. V lost 6 bases to trimming and J lost 0 bases, with 6 bases between them. This CDR3 is built from 13 residues. In germline, CDR1 is MNHEY, CDR2 SVGAGI.

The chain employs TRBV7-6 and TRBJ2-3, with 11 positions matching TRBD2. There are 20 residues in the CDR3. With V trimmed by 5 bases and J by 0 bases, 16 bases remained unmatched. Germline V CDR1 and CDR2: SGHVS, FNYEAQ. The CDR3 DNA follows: TGTGCCAGCAGCCCACTACCGGGACTAGCGGCAGACTCTAGCACAGATACGCAGTATTTT. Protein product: CASSPLPGLAADSSTDTQYF.